These 32 T cell receptor beta chains were sequenced from one sample in a study of blood T cell repertoires in COVID-19. The protocol was immunoSEQ multiplex PCR, while the TCRdb copy is restricted to in-frame clones and leaves out a portion. The sample records roughly 170,000 clones, around nine tenths being singletons. Sequencing was done on a sample of peripheral blood. The receptors originated from a woman aged 18-30 years who had recovered from COVID-19.

The V gene is TRBV2, the J gene TRBJ1-5; D not resolved. This CDR3 comprises 13 residues. V lost 7 bases, J lost 1 base, and 8 bases lay in between. CDR1 SNHLY and CDR2 FYNNEI come from the germline V gene. Written as DNA, the CDR3 is TGTGCCAGCAACTGGGCCAGCAATCAGCCCCAGCATTTT. Translating gives CASNWASNQPQHF.

The J gene is TRBJ2-3, the V gene TRBV6-5; 9 positions match TRBD2. From germline, CDR1 is MNHEY and CDR2 SVGAGI. This CDR3 has 15 residues. The ends lost 8 bases at V and 6 bases at J; junction bases unmatched: 12. CDR3 nucleotides: TGTGCCAGCTTAGCGGGAGATCTGAAACTGGATACGCAGTATTTT. It yields the protein CASLAGDLKLDTQYF.

The chain employs TRBV5-1 and TRBJ1-6; a possible D gene is TRBD1 (6 bases). Trimming took off 1 base at V and 4 bases at J, with 12 bases between the two ends. Germline CDR1 and CDR2: SGHRS and YFSETQ. This CDR3 region has 16 residues. The CDR3, as DNA: TGCGCCAGCAGCTTGTTGTGGCAGGGGTATAATTCACCCCTCCACTTT. It translates to CASSLLWQGYNSPLHF.

V is TRBV7-6 and J is TRBJ2-4, with 10 bases fitting TRBD2. CDR3 length: 16 residues. With 5 bases clipped from V and 5 bases from J, the junction kept 9 bases outside the gene matches. Germline CDR1 is SGHVS and CDR2 is FNYEAQ. The CDR3 DNA sequence: TGTGCCAGCAGCCTCGGACTAGCGGCACGGGAAAACATTCAGTACTTC. Its translation: CASSLGLAARENIQYF. The full variable domain, completed using reference TRBV7-6 and TRBJ2-4, is GAGVSQSPRYKVTKRGQDVALRCDPISGHVSLYWYRQALGQGPEFLTYFNYEAQQDKSGLPNDRFSAERPEGSISTLTIQRTEQRDSAMYRCASSLGLAARENIQYFGAGTRLSVL.

The CDR3 region is CASGDRFSGNTIYF. In nucleotides, the CDR3 is TGTGCCAGCGGAGACAGATTCTCTGGAAACACCATATATTTT. The chain uses TRBV6-5 and TRBJ1-3; tentatively, D is TRBD1 (5 bases). V gave up 8 bases and J gave up 0 bases, with 11 bases separating them. CDR3 length: 14 amino acids. CDR1 and CDR2 from the germline V gene are MNHEY and SVGAGI.

This clone came up a few times. The chain uses TRBV7-3 and TRBJ1-2, with D possibly being TRBD1 (5 bases). With 0 bases removed from V and 6 bases from J, the gap between germline ends came to 8 bases. CDR1 SGHTA and CDR2 FQGTGA come from the germline V gene. The CDR3 length is 13 residues. The CDR3 spells CASSLTGGHGYTF. Written as DNA, the CDR3 is TGTGCCAGCAGCTTAACGGGGGGACATGGCTACACCTTC.

The rearrangement links TRBV15 to TRBJ2-2; the D gene is possibly TRBD2 (6 bases). Trimming removed 5 bases at V and 6 bases at J, with 22 bases between. This CDR3 has 17 amino acids. From germline, CDR1 is LNHNV and CDR2 YYDKDF (reference sequence). CDR3 sequence: CATSDRTGTEIAGELFF. The CDR3 nucleotides are TGTGCCACCAGCGACCGGACCGGGACTGAGATCGCCGGGGAGCTGTTTTTT.

The gene calls are TRBV10-3 and TRBJ2-7; 7 bases agree with TRBD2. Per the germline V gene, CDR1 is ENHRY and CDR2 is SYGVKD. This CDR3 has 17 residues. J gave up 0 bases and V 3 bases, and 11 bases lay outside the gene matches. As DNA, the CDR3 is TGTGCCATCAGTGACCCGGGGGGTGGCAGGAGCTCCTACGAGCAGTACTTC. Protein product: CAISDPGGGRSSYEQYF.

The rearrangement uses TRBV13 and TRBJ2-1, with no clear D. V lost 4 bases and J lost 7, with 8 bases in between. The CDR3 covers 12 residues. Germline values: CDR1 PRHDT, CDR2 FYEKMQ (reference sequence). The chain's CDR3 is CASSSAGNEQFF. In DNA form, the CDR3 reads TGTGCCAGCAGCTCCGCCGGGAATGAGCAGTTCTTC. The full variable domain, with the rest looked up from reference TRBV13 and TRBJ2-1, is AAGVIQSPRHLIKEKRETATLKCYPIPRHDTVYWYQQGPGQDPQFLISFYEKMQSDKGSIPDRFSAQQFSDYHSELNMSSLELGDSALYFCASSSAGNEQFFGPGTRLTVL.

The genes are TRBV4-3 and TRBJ1-2; 7 bases match TRBD1. The CDR3 runs to 15 residues. V was clipped by 5 bases and J by 7 bases; unmatched bases: 13. In germline, CDR1 is LGHNA, CDR2 YSLEER. In DNA form, the CDR3 reads TGCGCCAGCAGCAAAACAGGGGAGGCGAGTGCTGGCTACACCTTC. Its translation: CASSKTGEASAGYTF.

This clone showed up just a few times. The rearrangement links TRBV5-1 to TRBJ1-2; 9 nucleotides line up with TRBD1. This CDR3 contains 15 residues. The V gene end was trimmed by 0 bases and the J gene end by 8 bases; junction bases not matched to a gene: 8. The germline gives CDR1 SGHRS, CDR2 YFSETQ. This CDR3 reads CASSLAGTGLWGYTF. In nucleotides, the CDR3 is TGCGCCAGCAGCTTGGCCGGGACAGGGCTTTGGGGCTACACCTTC.

This clone has a single count. The rearrangement links TRBV14 to TRBJ2-2; 14 nucleotides line up with TRBD2. J gave up 3 bases and V 4 bases, and 7 bases lay outside the gene matches. The CDR3 is 18 residues long. The germline V gene encodes CDR1 SGHDN and CDR2 FVKESK. This chain's CDR3 is CASSLTGLAGGYTGELFF. CDR3 nucleotide sequence: TGTGCCAGCAGCCTTACAGGACTAGCGGGAGGATACACCGGGGAGCTGTTTTTT. Based on the CDR3 plus reference TRBV14 and TRBJ2-2, the full variable domain is EAGVTQFPSHSVIEKGQTVTLRCDPISGHDNLYWYRRVMGKEIKFLLHFVKESKQDESGMPNNRFLAERTGGTYSTLKVQPAELEDSGVYFCASSLTGLAGGYTGELFFGEGSRLTVL.

This rearrangement joins TRBV6-1 to TRBJ2-7; 8 positions agree with TRBD2. V lost 0 bases, J lost 4 bases, and 8 bases stayed unmatched. Germline CDR1 reads MNHNS; CDR2 reads SASEGT. The CDR3 has 16 residues. DNA of the CDR3: TGTGCCAGCAGTGAAGCGCTCTGGACTAGCAAATACGAGCAGTACGTC. Translation: CASSEALWTSKYEQYV.

V is TRBV6-2 or TRBV6-3 and J is TRBJ2-5, with a possible D match to TRBD2 (6 bases). CDR1 is MNHEY, CDR2 SVGEGT, per germline. Trimming stripped 2 bases from V and 1 base from J, with 8 bases between. The CDR3 runs to 14 residues. In DNA form, the CDR3 reads TGTGCCAGCAGTTACGGCGGGGCCCAAGAGACCCAGTACTTC. Its protein is CASSYGGAQETQYF.

CDR3 amino acids: CASSFRGGYGYTF. In nucleotides, the CDR3 is TGTGCCAGCAGCTTCAGGGGTGGCTATGGCTACACCTTC. J is TRBJ1-2 and V is TRBV11-3, with D possibly being TRBD1 (6 bases). CDR1 SGHNT and CDR2 YENEEA come from the germline V gene. The CDR3 sequence is 13 residues long. Trimming cost V 3 bases and J 4 bases, with 9 bases left between them.

This clone occurred a few times. The chain recombines TRBV7-6 with TRBJ2-1, with D possibly being TRBD2 (5 bases). The CDR3 contains 13 residues. CDR1 is SGHVS, CDR2 FNYEAQ, per germline. V lost 5 bases, J lost 3 bases, and 8 bases lay in between. DNA of the CDR3: TGTGCCAGCAGCACCCGGGACTACAATGAGCAGTTCTTC. Encoded protein: CASSTRDYNEQFF.

This chain uses TRBV11-2 with TRBJ1-1; D is perhaps TRBD1 (6 bases). CDR1 is SGHAT, CDR2 FQNNGV, per germline. V shed 4 bases and J shed 1 base, with 13 bases lying between them. This CDR3 region has 15 residues. CDR3 coding DNA: TGTGCCAGCAGCTACGGACAGACCCAGAACACTGAAGCTTTCTTT. Its protein is CASSYGQTQNTEAFF.

The chain joins TRBV5-1 to TRBJ2-1; maybe TRBD1 (5 bases). Germline V CDR1 and CDR2: SGHRS, YFSETQ. The CDR3 length is 13 residues. Trimming shortened V by 5 bases and J by 6 bases, and 12 bases separated the two germline ends. As DNA, the CDR3 is TGCGCCAGCAGACAGGTGTTGGGCAATGAGCAGTTCTTC. Its translation: CASRQVLGNEQFF.

J is TRBJ2-7 and V is TRBV2; D is unresolved. The CDR3 contains 15 residues. Germline assignment: CDR1 SNHLY and CDR2 FYNNEI. V lost 6 bases, J lost 0 bases, and 15 bases lay in between. This CDR3 reads CASRGEIGYSYEQYF. CDR3 DNA: TGTGCCAGCAGAGGAGAAATCGGATACTCCTACGAGCAGTACTTC.

This chain connects TRBV4-3 to TRBJ1-2; the D is unclear. The V end lost 2 bases, the J end lost 1 base, and 5 bases lay between the germline ends. From germline, CDR1 is LGHNA and CDR2 YSLEER. The CDR3 has 13 amino acids. Here the CDR3 reads CASSQQNNYGYTF. As DNA, the CDR3 is TGCGCCAGCAGCCAACAGAATAACTATGGCTACACCTTC.

The rearrangement uses TRBV10-3 and TRBJ1-5, with D possibly being TRBD1 (6 bases). The germline V and J ends were trimmed by 3 bases and 7 bases, with 13 bases remaining between them. Germline CDR1 and CDR2: ENHRY and SYGVKD. This CDR3 contains 14 residues. The CDR3: CAISEGRGEQPQHF. As DNA, the CDR3 is TGTGCCATCAGTGAAGGCAGGGGTGAGCAGCCCCAGCATTTT.

V and J are TRBV18 and TRBJ2-7, with a tentative D call TRBD2 (5 bases). V lost 2 bases, J lost 2 bases, and 16 bases lay in between. Per the germline V gene, CDR1 is KGHSH and CDR2 is LQKENI. CDR3 length: 16 residues. The CDR3: CASSPRIVGSTYEQYF. The DNA of the CDR3 is TGTGCCAGCTCACCAAGGATTGTGGGGAGTACCTACGAGCAGTACTTC.

The J gene is TRBJ2-3, the V gene TRBV2; TRBD2 matches 14 bases. From germline, CDR1 is SNHLY and CDR2 FYNNEI. There are 18 residues in the CDR3. Trimming at V came to 3 bases and at J to 0 bases, leaving 5 bases not matched to a gene. DNA for the CDR3: TGTGCCAGCAGTGACCCGACTAGCGGGAGGGCCAGCACAGATACGCAGTATTTT. Translated: CASSDPTSGRASTDTQYF.

J is TRBJ2-2 and V is TRBV19; 10 nucleotides align to TRBD1. V shed 7 bases, J shed 6 bases, and the junction held 11 bases outside the gene matches. This CDR3 has 16 amino acids. CDR1 and CDR2 from the germline V gene are LNHDA and SQIVND (reference sequence). CDR3 coding DNA: TGTGCCAGTACGAGGGCCGACAGGGGGCGGGCCGGGGAGCTGTTTTTT. Translated, it gives CASTRADRGRAGELFF.

This chain uses TRBV27 with TRBJ1-1; 10 bases are shared with TRBD1. The CDR3 spans 14 residues. V shed 4 bases and J 7 bases; nucleotides not matched to a gene: 6. CDR1 is MNHEY, CDR2 SMNVEV, per germline (reference sequence). The CDR3: CASSSGTGAGEAFF. CDR3 nucleotide sequence: TGTGCCAGCAGTTCCGGGACAGGGGCTGGTGAAGCTTTCTTT.

The CDR3 here is CASSVAAGGTDTQYF. CDR3 nucleotide sequence: TGTGCCAGCAGCGTAGCAGCGGGAGGCACAGATACGCAGTATTTT. The rearrangement links TRBV9 to TRBJ2-3; 8 bases map to TRBD2. Germline V gene data show CDR1 as SGDLS and CDR2 as YYNGEE. The V gene end was trimmed by 0 bases and the J gene end by 1 base; junction bases not matched to a gene: 1. The CDR3 extends over 15 amino acids.

A few counts support this clone. J is TRBJ2-7 and V is TRBV11-2; D is undetermined. Germline-derived CDR1 and CDR2 are SGHAT and FQNNGV. Trimming pared 0 bases from V and 1 base from J, leaving 7 bases between. The CDR3 is 14 residues long. CDR3 protein: CASSLDPGSYEQYV. DNA for the CDR3: TGTGCCAGCAGCTTAGATCCAGGTTCCTACGAGCAGTACGTC.

The V call is TRBV19, the J call TRBJ2-1; 11 bases are a match to TRBD2. Trimming took 3 bases from V and 4 from J; bases not matched to a gene: 2. Looked up from germline, CDR1 is LNHDA and CDR2 is SQIVND (reference sequence). This CDR3 region has 15 residues. The CDR3 protein is CASSIGLAGYNEQFF. The DNA of the CDR3 is TGTGCCAGTAGTATCGGACTAGCGGGTTACAATGAGCAGTTCTTC.

V and J are TRBV19 and TRBJ1-5; D is possibly TRBD1 (5 bases). V lost 3 bases, J lost 1 base, and 13 bases lay in between. This CDR3 is 16 amino acids long. Germline CDR1 and CDR2: LNHDA and SQIVND (reference sequence). The CDR3 DNA reads TGTGCCAGTAGTATTCCTTCCGGGGGAAGCAATCAGCCCCAGCATTTT. Translation gives CASSIPSGGSNQPQHF. Combining the CDR3 with reference TRBV19 and TRBJ1-5 gives the whole variable domain DGGITQSPKYLFRKEGQNVTLSCEQNLNHDAMYWYRQDPGQGLRLIYYSQIVNDFQKGDIAEGYSVSREKKESFPLTVTSAQKNPTAFYLCASSIPSGGSNQPQHFGDGTRLSIL.

The chain carries TRBV7-9 and TRBJ2-1; tentative D call: TRBD2 (6 bases). Trimming left V 5 bases short and J 0 bases short, with 20 bases between. The germline gives CDR1 SEHNR, CDR2 FQNEAQ (reference sequence). This CDR3 is built from 18 residues. The CDR3 sequence: CASSPWGLEHSSYNEQFF. CDR3 DNA sequence: TGTGCCAGCAGCCCCTGGGGACTCGAACATAGCTCCTACAATGAGCAGTTCTTC.

The rearrangement links TRBV10-3 to TRBJ1-1, with 9 bases identical to TRBD1. V shed 8 bases and J 5 bases; nucleotides not matched to a gene: 9. CDR3 size: 14 residues. Germline assignment: CDR1 ENHRY and CDR2 SYGVKD. CDR3 sequence: CAIGGQGSRTEAFF. In nucleotides, the CDR3 is TGTGCCATCGGGGGACAGGGTTCGAGGACTGAAGCTTTCTTT.

The chain carries TRBV11-2 and TRBJ2-5; 9 nucleotides line up with TRBD2. This CDR3 spans 16 amino acids. V gave up 4 bases and J gave up 4 bases; unmatched junction bases: 10. Germline assignment: CDR1 SGHAT and CDR2 FQNNGV. The CDR3: CASSSRAGGLAETQYF. The CDR3 DNA follows: TGTGCCAGCAGCTCCCGGGCGGGGGGGCTTGCAGAGACCCAGTACTTC.